Listed here are 19 T cell receptor beta chains from one sample, sequenced in a study of cytomegalovirus exposure and HLA in healthy donors. A multiplex PCR was run with 60 Vbeta primers and 13 Jbeta primers. This table comes from immunoSEQ multiplex PCR, and its TCRdb copy is limited to in-frame clones, with some not included. Among roughly 240,000 clones, roughly 87% were seen once, and the ten largest hold around 5.7%. The material sequenced was PBMCs. The receptors come from a woman in her thirties or forties in good health and CMV-seropositive.

This clone is a singleton in its sample. The rearrangement uses TRBV7-2 and TRBJ2-7; perhaps TRBD2 as D (5 bases). V gave up 5 bases and J gave up 5 bases, with 10 bases separating them. The CDR3 contains 12 residues. Germline CDR1 reads SGHTA; CDR2 reads FQGNSA. The CDR3 DNA is TGTGCCAGCAGCATCACTAGGAACGAGCAGTACTTC. Translating it yields CASSITRNEQYF.

CDR3 in DNA: TGTGCCAGCAGCCGACTCGACAGGGCGGTAAACACTGAAGCTTTCTTT. Its protein is CASSRLDRAVNTEAFF. V and J are TRBV5-4 and TRBJ1-1; 7 nucleotides agree with TRBD1. The CDR3 spans 16 residues. CDR1 is SGHNT and CDR2 is YYREEE in the germline V gene (reference sequence). The ends lost 4 bases at V and 2 bases at J; junction bases unmatched: 11.

J is TRBJ1-2 and V is TRBV28, with D perhaps TRBD1 (5 bases). Germline CDR1 MDHEN, CDR2 SYDVKM. Deletions cut 8 bases from V and 5 bases from J, with 9 bases between. The CDR3 runs to 11 residues. The CDR3 spells CASGKGYGYTF. CDR3 sequence (DNA): TGTGCCAGCGGAAAGGGGTATGGCTACACCTTC.

V usage is TRBV7-3 and J usage is TRBJ1-3, with TRBD1 as a possible D gene (6 bases). CDR1 and CDR2 from the germline V gene are SGHTA and FQGTGA. The CDR3 extends over 16 amino acids. V was trimmed by 1 base and J by 2 bases, leaving 12 bases between them. This CDR3 reads CASSLNAGGTGNTIYF. As DNA, the CDR3 is TGTGCCAGCAGCTTAAATGCGGGGGGCACTGGAAACACCATATATTTT.

The V call is TRBV6-5, the J call TRBJ2-1; 7 bases align to TRBD1. CDR1 and CDR2 from the germline V gene are MNHEY and SVGAGI. There are 15 residues in the CDR3. Germline trimming cut 6 bases from V and 7 bases from J; bases unmatched to any gene: 12. CDR3 in amino acids: CASRPGQAGLNEQFF. The CDR3 nucleotides are TGTGCCAGCAGACCCGGACAGGCGGGTTTAAATGAGCAGTTCTTC.

The chain employs TRBV9 and TRBJ2-1, with 11 bases identical to TRBD1. The length of the CDR3 is 16 residues. The germline gives CDR1 SGDLS, CDR2 YYNGEE. Unmatched junction bases numbered 9, after V lost 2 bases and J lost 8 bases. CDR3 region: CASSVRTGTGGDEQFF. The CDR3 nucleotides are TGTGCCAGCAGCGTTCGCACCGGGACAGGGGGGGATGAGCAGTTCTTC.

The chain recombines TRBV7-2 with TRBJ2-1; 10 bases line up with TRBD2. The CDR3 runs 15 residues. V trimming: 4 bases; J trimming: 1 base; junction bases outside the gene matches: 1. From germline, CDR1 is SGHTA and CDR2 FQGNSA. The CDR3 sequence is CASSSGLASYNEQFF. Here the CDR3 DNA reads TGTGCCAGCAGCTCGGGACTAGCGTCCTACAATGAGCAGTTCTTC. Combining the CDR3 with reference TRBV7-2 and TRBJ2-1 gives the whole variable domain GAGVSQSPSNKVTEKGKDVELRCDPISGHTALYWYRQSLGQGLEFLIYFQGNSAPDKSGLPSDRFSAERTGGSVSTLTIQRTQQEDSAVYLCASSSGLASYNEQFFGPGTRLTVL.

The rearrangement links TRBV10-3 to TRBJ1-3, with a possible D match to TRBD1 (5 bases). Germline values: CDR1 ENHRY, CDR2 SYGVKD. Trimming took 5 bases from V and 4 from J, leaving 18 bases between them. There are 16 residues in the CDR3. CDR3 sequence: CAISSGGASPGNTIYF. The CDR3 DNA follows: TGTGCCATCAGTTCGGGGGGAGCAAGCCCAGGAAACACCATATATTTT.

The rearrangement uses TRBV19 and TRBJ1-1; 8 nucleotides match TRBD1. CDR1 and CDR2 (germline): LNHDA, SQIVND (reference sequence). CDR3 length equals 14 residues. The junction had 3 bases not matched to a gene; V was cut back by 5 bases and J by 1 base. This chain's CDR3 is CASSSGTGNTEAFF. As DNA, the CDR3 is TGTGCCAGTAGTTCCGGGACAGGGAACACTGAAGCTTTCTTT.

The V gene is TRBV7-2, the J gene TRBJ2-3; 16 bases map to TRBD2. The CDR3 length is 16 residues. V gave up 5 bases and J gave up 4 bases; unmatched junction bases: 3. The germline CDR1 and CDR2 sequences are SGHTA and FQGNSA. The CDR3 is CASSRGLAGGADTQYF. CDR3 nucleotide sequence: TGTGCCAGCAGCCGGGGACTAGCGGGAGGGGCAGATACGCAGTATTTT.

V usage is TRBV5-6 and J usage is TRBJ2-1, with 10 bases that match TRBD2. CDR1 SGHDT and CDR2 YYEEEE come from the germline V gene. This CDR3 contains 14 residues. V lost 5 bases to trimming and J lost 6 bases; unmatched junction nucleotides: 5. The chain's CDR3 is CASRTGLAPNEQFF. DNA for the CDR3: TGTGCCAGCAGAACGGGACTAGCGCCCAATGAGCAGTTCTTC.

Details on this clone: A read error is likely, as this CDR3 ends without the conserved phenylalanine or tryptophan. V gene TRBV27 combines with J gene TRBJ1-1, with D maybe TRBD1 (5 bases). CDR1 and CDR2 from the germline V gene are MNHEY and SMNVEV (reference sequence). V was cut by 6 bases and J by 0 bases, with 11 bases left in between. This CDR3 comprises 14 residues. The CDR3 loop reads CASSADRLNTEAFS. The CDR3 bases are TGTGCCAGCAGCGCAGACAGATTGAACACTGAAGCTTTCTCT.

This clone was seen a single time. The chain couples TRBV5-5 to TRBJ1-1, with D possibly matching TRBD1 (5 bases). The CDR3 is 15 amino acids. Deletions cut 3 bases from V and 4 bases from J, with 16 bases between. The germline V gene has CDR1 SGHKS and CDR2 YYEKEE (reference sequence). CDR3 DNA: TGTGCCAGCAGCTCTGGCGTGGCAGGGTCCACTGAAGCTTTCTTT. Translated: CASSSGVAGSTEAFF.

This chain uses TRBV7-9 with TRBJ2-7; 11 bases map to TRBD1. The CDR3 consists of 15 residues. Germline V gene data show CDR1 as SEHNR and CDR2 as FQNEAQ (reference sequence). With V trimmed by 4 bases and J by 3 bases, 5 bases remained unmatched. CDR3 loop: CASSSGQGVNYEQYF. The CDR3 nucleotides are TGTGCCAGCAGCTCGGGACAGGGGGTTAACTACGAGCAGTACTTC.

This chain connects TRBV5-1 to TRBJ1-1, with TRBD1 matching over 7 bases. Trimming removed 2 bases from V and 7 bases from J; junction bases left unmatched: 5. This CDR3 has 13 residues. The germline V gene encodes CDR1 SGHRS and CDR2 YFSETQ. CDR3: CASSLRQGSEAFF. CDR3 bases: TGCGCCAGCAGCTTAAGACAGGGCAGTGAAGCTTTCTTT. The full variable domain, with the rest looked up from reference TRBV5-1 and TRBJ1-1, is KAGVTQTPRYLIKTRGQQVTLSCSPISGHRSVSWYQQTPGQGLQFLFEYFSETQRNKGNFPGRFSGRQFSNSRSEMNVSTLELGDSALYLCASSLRQGSEAFFGQGTRLTVV.

The chain joins TRBV4-2 to TRBJ1-4; perhaps TRBD1 as D (6 bases). This CDR3 region has 15 residues. CDR1 LGHNA and CDR2 YNFKEQ come from the germline V gene. The V end lost 1 base, the J end lost 5 bases, and 11 bases lay between the germline ends. CDR3 sequence reads: CASSQVSQGNEKLFF. CDR3 coding DNA: TGTGCCAGCAGCCAAGTTTCTCAGGGGAATGAAAAACTGTTTTTT.

V is TRBV5-1 and J is TRBJ2-5; possible D gene TRBD2, 6 bases. The V gene lost 4 bases and the J gene lost 3 bases, with 19 bases spanning the gap. Germline CDR1 reads SGHRS; CDR2 reads YFSETQ. This CDR3 contains 16 residues. The CDR3: CASSLSGLPSEETQYF. The DNA for the CDR3 is TGCGCCAGCAGCCTGTCGGGACTCCCTTCGGAAGAGACCCAGTACTTC.

This chain uses TRBV4-1 with TRBJ2-5; the D gene is possibly TRBD2 (6 bases). This CDR3 contains 14 residues. Germline values: CDR1 MGHRA, CDR2 YSYEKL. V was pared by 3 bases and J by 1 base, with 9 bases between. The CDR3 reads CASSQTGLQETQYF. The CDR3 DNA sequence: TGCGCCAGCAGCCAGACGGGACTCCAAGAGACCCAGTACTTC.

This chain uses TRBV7-9 with TRBJ1-1; D may be TRBD1 (6 bases). CDR3 length equals 13 residues. V was cut by 1 base and J by 4 bases, with 7 bases left in between. Looked up from germline, CDR1 is SEHNR and CDR2 is FQNEAQ (reference sequence). The CDR3 sequence: CASSLGTVTEAFF. As DNA, the CDR3 is TGTGCCAGCAGCTTAGGGACAGTCACTGAAGCTTTCTTT.